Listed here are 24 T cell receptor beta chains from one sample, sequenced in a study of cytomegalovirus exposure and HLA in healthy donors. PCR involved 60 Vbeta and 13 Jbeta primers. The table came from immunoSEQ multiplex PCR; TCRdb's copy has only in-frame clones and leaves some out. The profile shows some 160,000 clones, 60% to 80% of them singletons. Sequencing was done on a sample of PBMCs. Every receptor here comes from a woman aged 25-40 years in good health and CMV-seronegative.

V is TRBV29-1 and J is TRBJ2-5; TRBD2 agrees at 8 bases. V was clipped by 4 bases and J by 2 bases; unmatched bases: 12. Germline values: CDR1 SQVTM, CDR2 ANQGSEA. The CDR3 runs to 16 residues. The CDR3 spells CSVGVWRGAFQETQYF. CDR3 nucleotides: TGCAGCGTTGGCGTTTGGCGGGGGGCCTTTCAAGAGACCCAGTACTTC.

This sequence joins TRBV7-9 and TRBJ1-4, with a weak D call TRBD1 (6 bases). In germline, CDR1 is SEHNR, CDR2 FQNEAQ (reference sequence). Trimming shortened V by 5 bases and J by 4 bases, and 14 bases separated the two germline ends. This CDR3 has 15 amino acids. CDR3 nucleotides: TGTGCCAGCAGCCAAACACAGGGAATTAATGAAAAACTGTTTTTT. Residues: CASSQTQGINEKLFF.

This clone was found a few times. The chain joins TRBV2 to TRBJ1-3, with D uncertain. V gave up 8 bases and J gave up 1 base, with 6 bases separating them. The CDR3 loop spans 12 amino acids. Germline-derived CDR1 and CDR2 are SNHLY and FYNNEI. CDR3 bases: TGTGCCAGCCTCCTTTCTGGAAACACCATATATTTT. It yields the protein CASLLSGNTIYF.

The CDR3 coding sequence is TGTGCCTGGGGTAGACAGGACACCATATATTTT. As protein: CAWGRQDTIYF. The rearrangement links TRBV30 to TRBJ1-3, with D tentatively TRBD1 (6 bases). Germline CDR1 reads GTSNPN; CDR2 reads SVGIG (reference sequence). The CDR3 spans 11 residues. V was clipped by 5 bases and J by 8 bases, with 10 bases between them.

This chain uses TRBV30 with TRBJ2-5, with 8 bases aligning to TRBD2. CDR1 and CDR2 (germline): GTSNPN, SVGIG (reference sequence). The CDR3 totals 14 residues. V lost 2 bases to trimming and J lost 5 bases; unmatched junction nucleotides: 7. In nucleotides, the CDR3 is TGTGCCTGGAGTCCCGGACTAGCCGGGGAGACCCAGTACTTC. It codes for CAWSPGLAGETQYF.

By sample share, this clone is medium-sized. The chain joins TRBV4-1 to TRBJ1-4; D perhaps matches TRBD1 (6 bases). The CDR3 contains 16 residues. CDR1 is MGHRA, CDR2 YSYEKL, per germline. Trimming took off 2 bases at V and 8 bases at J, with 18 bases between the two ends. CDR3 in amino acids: CASSQSHGGRREKLFF. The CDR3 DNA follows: TGCGCCAGCAGCCAATCTCATGGGGGCCGTAGGGAAAAACTGTTTTTT.

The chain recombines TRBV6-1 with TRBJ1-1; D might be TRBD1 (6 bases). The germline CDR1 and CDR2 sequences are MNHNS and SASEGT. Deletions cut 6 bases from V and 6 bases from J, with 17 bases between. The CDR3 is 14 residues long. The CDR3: CASSPTGLVAEAFF. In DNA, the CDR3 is TGTGCCAGCAGCCCCACAGGGTTGGTCGCTGAAGCTTTCTTT.

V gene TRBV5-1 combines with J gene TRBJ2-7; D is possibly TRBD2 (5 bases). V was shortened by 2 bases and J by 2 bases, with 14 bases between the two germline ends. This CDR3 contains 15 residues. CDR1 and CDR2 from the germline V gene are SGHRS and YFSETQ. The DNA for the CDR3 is TGCGCCAGCAGCTTCCGAGCGGCGAGCCCCTACGAGCAGTACTTC. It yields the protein CASSFRAASPYEQYF.

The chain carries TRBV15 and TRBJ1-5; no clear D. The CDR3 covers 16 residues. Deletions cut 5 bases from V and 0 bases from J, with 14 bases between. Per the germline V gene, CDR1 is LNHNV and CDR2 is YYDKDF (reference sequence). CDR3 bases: TGTGCCACCAGCGGCCTACGAGGCGTTAGCAATCAGCCCCAGCATTTT. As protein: CATSGLRGVSNQPQHF.

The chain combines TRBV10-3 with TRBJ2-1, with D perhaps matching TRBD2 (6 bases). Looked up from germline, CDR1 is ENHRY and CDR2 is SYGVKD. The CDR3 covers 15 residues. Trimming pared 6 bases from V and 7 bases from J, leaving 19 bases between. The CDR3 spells CAISSFNGGMNEQFF. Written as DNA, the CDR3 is TGTGCCATCAGCTCGTTTAACGGGGGAATGAATGAGCAGTTCTTC.

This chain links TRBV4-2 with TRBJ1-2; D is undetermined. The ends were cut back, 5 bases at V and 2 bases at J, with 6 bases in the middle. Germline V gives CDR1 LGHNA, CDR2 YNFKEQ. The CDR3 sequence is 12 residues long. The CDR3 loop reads CASSSRNYGYTF. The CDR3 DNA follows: TGTGCCAGCAGCAGCAGGAACTATGGCTACACCTTC.

CDR3 DNA: TGCAGCGTTGGAGGCCGGTTGAACACTGAAGCTTTCTTT. This codes for CSVGGRLNTEAFF. The V and J genes are TRBV29-1 and TRBJ1-1, with D unresolved. The CDR3 spans 13 residues. V lost 4 bases to trimming and J lost 0 bases, with 9 bases between them. The germline V gene has CDR1 SQVTM and CDR2 ANQGSEA.

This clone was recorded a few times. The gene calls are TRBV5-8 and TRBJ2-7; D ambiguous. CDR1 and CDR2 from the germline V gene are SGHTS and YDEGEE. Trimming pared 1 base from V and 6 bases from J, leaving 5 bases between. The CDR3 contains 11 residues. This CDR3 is CASSLRVEQYF. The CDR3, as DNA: TGTGCCAGCAGCTTGCGTGTCGAGCAGTACTTC.

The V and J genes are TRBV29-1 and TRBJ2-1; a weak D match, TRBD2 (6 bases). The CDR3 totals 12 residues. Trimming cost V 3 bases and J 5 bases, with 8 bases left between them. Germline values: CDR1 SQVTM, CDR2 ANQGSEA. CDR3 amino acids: CSVDGGNNEQFF. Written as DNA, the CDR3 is TGCAGCGTTGATGGGGGGAACAATGAGCAGTTCTTC.

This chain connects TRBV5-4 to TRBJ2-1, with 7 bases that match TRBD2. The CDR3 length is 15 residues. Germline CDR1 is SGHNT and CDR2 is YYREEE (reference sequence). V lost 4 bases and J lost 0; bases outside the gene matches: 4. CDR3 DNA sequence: TGTGCCAGCAGCCGCGGGGGTAGCTCCTACAATGAGCAGTTCTTC. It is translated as CASSRGGSSYNEQFF.

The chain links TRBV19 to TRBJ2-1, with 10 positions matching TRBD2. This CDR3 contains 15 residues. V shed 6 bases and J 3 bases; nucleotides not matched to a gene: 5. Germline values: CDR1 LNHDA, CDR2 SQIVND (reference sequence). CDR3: CASSYKRGGYNEQFF. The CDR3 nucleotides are TGTGCCAGTAGCTATAAGCGGGGGGGCTACAATGAGCAGTTCTTC.

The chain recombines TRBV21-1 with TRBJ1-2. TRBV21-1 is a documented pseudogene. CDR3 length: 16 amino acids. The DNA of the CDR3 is TGTGCCAGCAGCAACCGGGGGGGGGCCCCTAACTATGGCTACACCTTC. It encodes CASSNRGGAPNYGYTF.

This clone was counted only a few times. CDR3 coding DNA: TGTGCCACCAGCAGAGATAGCCGACTTTTGCACGATGAGCAGTTCTTC. It translates to CATSRDSRLLHDEQFF. The chain recombines TRBV15 with TRBJ2-1; no firm D call. The germline CDR1 and CDR2 sequences are LNHNV and YYDKDF (reference sequence). V was trimmed by 0 bases and J by 8 bases, leaving 17 bases between them. The CDR3 has 16 amino acids.

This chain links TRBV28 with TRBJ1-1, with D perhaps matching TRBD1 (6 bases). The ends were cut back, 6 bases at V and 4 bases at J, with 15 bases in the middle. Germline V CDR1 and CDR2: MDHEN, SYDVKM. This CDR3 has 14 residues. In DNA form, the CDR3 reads TGTGCCAGCAGGCTCTCCGGGACACCCACTGAAGCTTTCTTT. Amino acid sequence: CASRLSGTPTEAFF.

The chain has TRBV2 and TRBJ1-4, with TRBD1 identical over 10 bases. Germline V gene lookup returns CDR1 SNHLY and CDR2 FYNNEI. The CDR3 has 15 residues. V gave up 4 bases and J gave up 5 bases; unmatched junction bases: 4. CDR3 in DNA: TGTGCCAGCAGTGGACAGGGGGCTCGGAATGAAAAACTGTTTTTT. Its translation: CASSGQGARNEKLFF.

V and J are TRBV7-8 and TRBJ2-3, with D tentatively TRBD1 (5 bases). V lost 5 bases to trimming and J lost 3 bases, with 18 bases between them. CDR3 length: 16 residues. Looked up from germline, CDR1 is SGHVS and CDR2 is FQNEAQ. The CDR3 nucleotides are TGTGCCAGCAGCCCTCCGACGTTGGGGCGGACAGATACGCAGTATTTT. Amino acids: CASSPPTLGRTDTQYF.

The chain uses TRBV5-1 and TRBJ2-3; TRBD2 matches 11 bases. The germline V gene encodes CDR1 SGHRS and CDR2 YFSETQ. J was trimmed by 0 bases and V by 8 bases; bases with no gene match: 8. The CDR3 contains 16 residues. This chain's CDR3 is CASQSSGGPSTDTQYF. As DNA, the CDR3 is TGCGCCAGTCAATCTAGCGGGGGGCCTAGCACAGATACGCAGTATTTT.

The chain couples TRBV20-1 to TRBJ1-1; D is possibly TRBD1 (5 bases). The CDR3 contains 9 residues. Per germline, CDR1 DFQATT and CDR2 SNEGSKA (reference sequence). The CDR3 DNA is TGCAGAACCCAAACGCGGGGGTTCTTT. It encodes CRTQTRGFF.

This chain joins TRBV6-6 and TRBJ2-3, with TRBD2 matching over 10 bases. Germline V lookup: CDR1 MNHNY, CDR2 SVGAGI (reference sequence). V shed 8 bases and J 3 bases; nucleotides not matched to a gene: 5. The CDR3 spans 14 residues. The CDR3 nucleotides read TGTGCCAGCCGTAGCGGGGGGTGGACAGATACGCAGTATTTT. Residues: CASRSGGWTDTQYF.